This TCR beta chain was documented in a study of T cells in Graves' hyperthyroidism and ophthalmopathy. Study background: Before any treatment, at initial diagnosis, peripheral blood was collected. General study findings and limits: Onset of ophthalmopathy came a median about 6.5 months after the model predicted it.

CDR3 length: 15 amino acids. V shed 4 bases and J 7 bases; nucleotides not matched to a gene: 10. CDR1 and CDR2 from the germline V gene are LGHDT and YNNKEL (reference sequence). This clonotype was counted ten times or more. The antigen is undetermined. RNA transcripts yielded amplified TCR beta CDR3 regions. TCR CDR3 regions were first amplified by RT-PCR with HTBI primers. TCRdb recomputed calls from the multiplex PCR reads with MiXCR, one row per CDR3 protein. The table includes nearly 250,000 distinct CDR3 sequences, less than 20% detected once. The rearrangement uses TRBV3-1 and TRBJ1-2, with 9 bases fitting TRBD1. The clonotype originates from a woman under 30 with Graves' ophthalmopathy. The specimen sequenced was blood. The CDR3: CASSREGQGRSGYTF. The CDR3 nucleotides read TGTGCCAGCAGCCGAGAGGGACAGGGCCGTAGTGGCTACACCTTC.